The present entry profiles one TCR beta chain with its context. A single count supports this clone. Which antigen it targets is not known. One base away there is no much larger clone; base qualities are not given. These data come from a study of OX40 agonist ivuxolimab in advanced cancers. Context from the whole study: The costimulatory receptor OX40 (CD134) was targeted by ivuxolimab, a fully human IgG2 agonistic monoclonal antibody. In the dose-escalation cohort, 70% to 90% of patients were male, and the mean age was around 60 years with a range of roughly 20 to 85. Patients were allowed to have had prior anti-PD-1, anti-PD-L1 or anti-CTLA-4 therapy, and around 41% of the dose-escalation patients had previously received checkpoint inhibitors. Intravenous ivuxolimab was administered to patients every 2 weeks at six dose levels: 0.01, 0.1, 0.3, 1.5, 3 and 10 mg/kg. The monotherapy dose-escalation portion (N = 52 patients) of the phase I ivuxolimab trial is reported in the paper. Of the roughly 51 patients in dose escalation, about 20 had hepatocellular carcinoma, roughly 15 had melanoma, 9 had renal cell carcinoma and 9 had head and neck cancer. The purpose of peripheral TCRbeta sequencing was to test whether ivuxolimab changed TCR sequence diversity and led to clonal T-cell expansion. Partial responses occurred in three dose-escalation patients, of whom one had hepatocellular carcinoma and two had cutaneous melanoma. Results and caveats for the whole study, not just this receptor: Low levels of normalized T-cell clonal expansion were also seen in some patients who did not respond. After ivuxolimab, more expanded clones were found on average in CD8+ T cells than in CD4+ T cells. At doses of 0.1 to 3.0 mg/kg, clonal expansion of both CD4+ and CD8+ blood T cells was observed from baseline to week 6. The antigen specificity of the peripheral T cells that underwent clonal expansion was not determined. In partial responders in the 0.1-3.0 mg/kg groups, normalized peripheral clonal expansion was found to be among the lowest, especially among CD8+ T cells.

As encoded in the germline V gene, CDR1 is MNHNS while CDR2 is SASEGT. From its cysteine to its phenylalanine, the CDR3 spans 14 amino acids. Kept here is only the CDR3 DNA, which spans 42 bases and is read in frame from base 1. V sheds 10 bases and J sheds 9 bases, leaving 22 bases between their ends. For sequencing of the TCRbeta CDR3 region, genomic DNA was extracted from the sorted cells. TCRbeta CDR3 regions were sequenced using the immunoSEQ Assay. The clones in this table, taken by TCRdb from immuneACCESS, are in-frame only. Not every clone is retained; where verified, under half of the shortfall comes from an unresolved V gene, and the cause of the rest is unknown. Recorded for this sample are 60,000 to 95,000 clones; about 85% of them occurred a single time. Of the sample, roughly 17% is held by the ten largest clones. The trial excluded patients who had a history of autoimmune disease or were on systemic immunosuppression. Peripheral blood for TCR sequencing was collected from all dose cohorts at baseline, on cycle 4 day 1, and on cycle 7 day 1. The samples were taken from a phase I, first-in-human, multicenter, open-label dose-escalation trial of ivuxolimab. The trial enrolled adults with locally advanced or metastatic head and neck squamous cell, hepatocellular, melanoma or renal cell carcinoma. CD4+ and CD8+ T cells were sorted separately from peripheral blood before TCR sequencing.

This receptor chain uses TRBV6-1 and TRBJ2-1; TRBD2 is possibly the D segment (6 matching bases). The source was CD4+ or CD8+ T cells sorted from blood, collected in a trial of the OX40 agonist ivuxolimab. This clonotype was sampled from an adult with an advanced solid tumor such as melanoma, head and neck, liver or kidney cancer. The DNA sequence is TGTGCCAACCGACCGGGACTCGTAACCGGTGAGCAGTTCTTC. Its translation reads: CANRPGLVTGEQFF.